What follows are 20 T cell receptor beta chains derived from one specimen sequenced in a study of early T cells in non-severe SARS-CoV-2 infection (dated by TCRdb to 2020 to 2023). The library was generated by 5' RACE. TCRdb names NextSeq 500 as the instrument used. TCRdb reprocessing: public reads trimmed at Q25 with fastp, clones called with MiXCR, in-frame beta chains kept. Merged by CDR3 protein, the rows form single entries marked with the most common genes and DNA. A total of approximately 35,000 distinct CDR3 sequences appear in this sample, approximately 5% of them only once. The top ten constitute under 6% of the sample. Sequencing was performed on whole blood. Every receptor here comes from an adult who was a healthcare worker with PCR-confirmed SARS-CoV-2 infection or an uninfected control (not recorded which).

This clonotype turned up a few times. The V and J genes are TRBV29-1 and TRBJ1-1; D is perhaps TRBD1 (5 bases). The V end was cut by 6 bases, the J end by 1 base, with 9 bases between. This CDR3 region has 12 residues. Germline lookup yields CDR1 SQVTM and CDR2 ANQGSEA. The CDR3 coding sequence is TGCAGCGTAAACAGGAGGAACACTGAAGCTTTCTTT. This translates into CSVNRRNTEAFF.

This clonotype has at least ten counts. The V call is TRBV4-2, the J call TRBJ2-7; 7 nucleotides align to TRBD2. The trim removed 2 bases at V and 4 bases at J, leaving 2 bases unmatched. Germline assignment: CDR1 LGHNA and CDR2 YNFKEQ. The CDR3 runs 13 residues. The CDR3, as DNA: TGTGCCAGCAGCCAAATGGGGGGGTACGAGCAGTACTTC. Its protein product is CASSQMGGYEQYF.

The CDR3 is CASSSGTSGSTDTQYF. The CDR3 DNA reads TGTGCCAGCAGTTCCGGGACTAGCGGGAGTACAGATACGCAGTATTTT. V and J are TRBV6-6 and TRBJ2-3, with TRBD2 matching over 14 bases. Germline-derived CDR1 and CDR2 are MNHNY and SVGAGI (reference sequence). After removal of 4 bases from V and 3 bases from J, the junction contained 3 bases not matched to a gene. CDR3 size: 16 residues.

This clonotype was found many times. This rearrangement joins TRBV7-2 to TRBJ2-2, with TRBD2 matching 10 bases. V lost 3 bases to trimming and J lost 3 bases; unmatched junction nucleotides: 1. CDR1 SGHTA and CDR2 FQGNSA come from the germline V gene. There are 15 residues in the CDR3. The CDR3 nucleotides read TGTGCCAGCAGCTTGGGACTAGCGCACACCGGGGAGCTGTTTTTT. Translated: CASSLGLAHTGELFF.

This clonotype was seen ten or more times. This chain links TRBV10-3 with TRBJ2-5; TRBD2 matches at 11 bases. The CDR3 length is 14 residues. Germline V gene sequence: CDR1 ENHRY, CDR2 SYGVKD. After removal of 5 bases from V and 7 bases from J, the junction contained 6 bases not matched to a gene. The chain's CDR3 is CAISPTSGERTQYF. In nucleotides, the CDR3 is TGTGCCATCAGTCCGACTAGCGGGGAACGGACCCAGTACTTC.

The table lists this clonotype with many counts. The chain has TRBV20-1 and TRBJ2-5, with 12 bases matching TRBD2. The CDR3 has 16 residues. Germline V gene lookup returns CDR1 DFQATT and CDR2 SNEGSKA (reference sequence). The trim removed 6 bases at V and 1 base at J, leaving 9 bases unmatched. The CDR3 spells CSAYIPSGRAQETQYF. CDR3 sequence (DNA): TGCAGTGCCTACATCCCTAGCGGGAGGGCCCAAGAGACCCAGTACTTC.

The sample holds many counts of this clonotype. V is TRBV30 and J is TRBJ2-3; D perhaps matches TRBD2 (5 bases). Germline V lookup: CDR1 GTSNPN, CDR2 SVGIG (reference sequence). V was shortened by 4 bases and J by 1 base, with 9 bases between the two germline ends. The CDR3 is made up of 13 amino acids. The CDR3 nucleotides are TGTGCCTGGAACGGGGTGGGCACAGATACGCAGTATTTT. Residues: CAWNGVGTDTQYF.

Ten or more counts support this clonotype. V gene TRBV28 combines with J gene TRBJ2-1; 8 bases agree with TRBD2. The CDR3 runs 13 residues. The V gene end was trimmed by 7 bases and the J gene end by 12 bases; junction bases not matched to a gene: 11. Germline lookup yields CDR1 MDHEN and CDR2 SYDVKM. In DNA, the CDR3 is TGTGCCAGCAAGAAAGCGGGAGCTGGATGGCAGTTCTTC. Its protein is CASKKAGAGWQFF.

In its sample, this clonotype was seen many times. The gene calls are TRBV5-1 and TRBJ2-5; a weak D match, TRBD2 (5 bases). Germline values: CDR1 SGHRS, CDR2 YFSETQ. The V and J ends lost 0 bases and 3 bases respectively, with 12 bases between them. This CDR3 has 15 amino acids. DNA of the CDR3: TGCGCCAGCAGCTTGGTTGGACTTTCAAAAGAGACCCAGTACTTC. This sequence encodes CASSLVGLSKETQYF.

This clonotype was detected ten times or more. V usage is TRBV2 and J usage is TRBJ2-3; the match to TRBD2 covers 9 bases. The V gene's germline CDR1 is SNHLY and CDR2 FYNNEI. The junction had 7 bases not matched to a gene; V was cut back by 6 bases and J by 0 bases. The CDR3 runs 16 residues. CDR3 sequence: CASRLGTSWSTDTQYF. For the CDR3, the DNA is TGTGCCAGCAGGCTCGGGACTAGCTGGAGCACAGATACGCAGTATTTT.

In this sample, this clonotype turned up many times. The chain combines TRBV11-3 with TRBJ2-5; 8 nucleotides line up with TRBD2. This CDR3 comprises 17 residues. Germline V gene sequence: CDR1 SGHNT, CDR2 YENEEA. The ends lost 1 base at V and 1 base at J; junction bases unmatched: 8. CDR3 DNA sequence: TGTGCCAGCAGCTTAGGAACCATAGCGGGAAGCCAAGAGACCCAGTACTTC. It is translated as CASSLGTIAGSQETQYF.

This clonotype occurred a few times. This sequence joins TRBV7-9 and TRBJ1-1; possibly TRBD1 for D (6 bases). This CDR3 spans 13 amino acids. Germline CDR1 and CDR2: SEHNR and FQNEAQ (reference sequence). V lost 5 bases and J lost 1, with 8 bases in between. CDR3 amino acids: CASSQQGNTEAFF. The CDR3 nucleotides read TGTGCCAGCAGCCAACAGGGGAACACTGAAGCTTTCTTT.

The rearrangement joins TRBV4-1 to TRBJ1-2, with 7 bases matching TRBD1. J was trimmed by 3 bases and V by 0 bases; bases with no gene match: 7. CDR3 length: 16 amino acids. Germline CDR1 reads MGHRA; CDR2 reads YSYEKL. The DNA of the CDR3 is TGCGCCAGCAGCCAAGATCCCGCAGGGGGATACTATGGCTACACCTTC. Translated: CASSQDPAGGYYGYTF.

This clonotype was picked up many times. The chain joins TRBV7-9 to TRBJ1-2; D is perhaps TRBD1 (6 bases). Germline lookup yields CDR1 SEHNR and CDR2 FQNEAQ (reference sequence). The CDR3 extends over 14 amino acids. V was shortened by 2 bases and J by 6 bases, with 13 bases between the two germline ends. CDR3 amino acids: CASSLLSQGNGYTF. CDR3 DNA sequence: TGTGCCAGCAGCTTATTAAGCCAGGGGAATGGCTACACCTTC.

At least ten counts were recorded for this clonotype. This chain connects TRBV19 to TRBJ2-3; 8 bases agree with TRBD1. The CDR3 extends over 13 amino acids. Germline CDR1 reads LNHDA; CDR2 reads SQIVND (reference sequence). V dropped 7 bases and J dropped 5; count of bases not matched to a gene: 5. CDR3 bases: TGTGCCAGTACCCAGGGGGCTATAGATACGCAGTATTTT. Translated: CASTQGAIDTQYF. Variable domain in full (rest from reference TRBV19 and TRBJ2-3): DGGITQSPKYLFRKEGQNVTLSCEQNLNHDAMYWYRQDPGQGLRLIYYSQIVNDFQKGDIAEGYSVSREKKESFPLTVTSAQKNPTAFYLCASTQGAIDTQYFGPGTRLTVL.

This clonotype was detected ten times or more. This sequence joins TRBV28 and TRBJ2-3; 11 bases are shared with TRBD1. The germline V gene has CDR1 MDHEN and CDR2 SYDVKM. V was pared by 6 bases and J by 5 bases, with 7 bases of the junction left unmatched. This CDR3 has 15 residues. CDR3 nucleotide sequence: TGTGCCAGCAGGCCAGGACAGGGGGCCGGAGATACGCAGTATTTT. It is translated as CASRPGQGAGDTQYF. Full variable domain (outside the CDR3, taken from reference TRBV28 and TRBJ2-3): DVKVTQSSRYLVKRTGEKVFLECVQDMDHENMFWYRQDPGLGLRLIYFSYDVKMKEKGDIPEGYSVSREKKERFSLILESASTNQTSMYLCASRPGQGAGDTQYFGPGTRLTVL.

This clonotype was seen repeatedly, ten times or more. V is TRBV11-2 and J is TRBJ2-1; D is undetermined. V lost 4 bases, J lost 9 bases, and 10 bases lay in between. In germline, CDR1 is SGHAT, CDR2 FQNNGV. This CDR3 contains 12 residues. The CDR3 reads CASSSLGREQFF. DNA for the CDR3: TGTGCCAGCAGCTCCTTGGGTCGTGAGCAGTTCTTC.

This clonotype was seen repeatedly, ten times or more. This sequence joins TRBV6-1 and TRBJ2-3; D unresolved. This CDR3 spans 13 amino acids. V was cut by 7 bases and J by 2 bases, with 10 bases left in between. CDR1 MNHNS and CDR2 SASEGT come from the germline V gene. CDR3 region: CASTPRSTDTQYF. The DNA of the CDR3 is TGTGCCAGCACCCCCAGGTCCACAGATACGCAGTATTTT.

This clonotype is medium-sized within its sample. The rearrangement links TRBV20-1 to TRBJ2-7, with D perhaps TRBD2 (6 bases). Per germline, CDR1 DFQATT and CDR2 SNEGSKA (reference sequence). The CDR3 sequence is 11 residues long. Deletions cut 5 bases from V and 8 bases from J, with 13 bases between. The CDR3: CSAAGPGQQYF. CDR3 DNA: TGCAGTGCTGCGGGGCCGGGGCAGCAGTACTTC.

V and J are TRBV29-1 and TRBJ2-2; the D is unclear. Trimming cost V 7 bases and J 5 bases, with 11 bases left between them. The V gene's germline CDR1 is SQVTM and CDR2 ANQGSEA. The CDR3 is made up of 12 amino acids. CDR3 loop: CSASWGTGELFF. The CDR3 coding sequence is TGCAGCGCTTCTTGGGGAACCGGGGAGCTGTTTTTT.